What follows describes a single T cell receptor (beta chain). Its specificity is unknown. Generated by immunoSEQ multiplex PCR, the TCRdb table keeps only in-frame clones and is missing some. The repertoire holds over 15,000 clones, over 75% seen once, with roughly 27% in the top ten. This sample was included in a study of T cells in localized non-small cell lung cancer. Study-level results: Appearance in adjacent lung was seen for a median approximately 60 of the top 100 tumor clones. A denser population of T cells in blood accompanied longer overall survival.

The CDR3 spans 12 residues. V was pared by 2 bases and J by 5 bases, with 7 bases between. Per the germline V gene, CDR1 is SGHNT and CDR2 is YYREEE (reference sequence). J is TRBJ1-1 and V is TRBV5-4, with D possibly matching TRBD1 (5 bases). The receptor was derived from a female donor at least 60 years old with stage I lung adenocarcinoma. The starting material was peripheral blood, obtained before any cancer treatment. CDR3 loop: CASSFGGTEAFF. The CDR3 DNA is TGTGCCAGCAGCTTTGGGGGGACTGAAGCTTTCTTT.